This TCR beta chain emerged from a study of OX40 agonist ivuxolimab in advanced cancers. In the study overall: Treatment of patients was with ivuxolimab, an agonistic anti-OX40 (CD134) antibody. Prior anti-PD-1, anti-PD-L1 or anti-CTLA-4 therapy was allowed; about 39% had some. General study points: In general, CD8+ T cells held more expanded clones than CD4+ did, on average.

Exclusion of a patient followed from autoimmune disease history or systemic immunosuppression. Note on this clone: Its antigen is not known.

Clones were read by immunoSEQ multiplex PCR, and TCRdb kept only the in-frame ones, dropping some. The table lists 35,000 or so clones, roughly 84% of them singletons, with about 20% in the top ten. This CDR3 is 19 amino acids long. CDR1 and CDR2 (germline): SGHVS, FQNEAQ. V dropped 5 bases and J dropped 10; count of bases not matched to a gene: 20. Sequenced material: CD4+ or CD8+ T cells sorted from blood, taken in a trial of the OX40 agonist ivuxolimab. The chain is built from TRBV7-8 and TRBJ2-1; 13 bases are a match to TRBD2. This clonotype originated in an adult with an advanced solid tumor such as melanoma, head and neck, liver or kidney cancer. The CDR3 DNA reads as TGTGCCAGCAGCGATGCACTAGCGGGGGGGCCGGCCCCGCTGTGGGAGCAGTTCTTC. This gives the protein CASSDALAGGPAPLWEQFF.